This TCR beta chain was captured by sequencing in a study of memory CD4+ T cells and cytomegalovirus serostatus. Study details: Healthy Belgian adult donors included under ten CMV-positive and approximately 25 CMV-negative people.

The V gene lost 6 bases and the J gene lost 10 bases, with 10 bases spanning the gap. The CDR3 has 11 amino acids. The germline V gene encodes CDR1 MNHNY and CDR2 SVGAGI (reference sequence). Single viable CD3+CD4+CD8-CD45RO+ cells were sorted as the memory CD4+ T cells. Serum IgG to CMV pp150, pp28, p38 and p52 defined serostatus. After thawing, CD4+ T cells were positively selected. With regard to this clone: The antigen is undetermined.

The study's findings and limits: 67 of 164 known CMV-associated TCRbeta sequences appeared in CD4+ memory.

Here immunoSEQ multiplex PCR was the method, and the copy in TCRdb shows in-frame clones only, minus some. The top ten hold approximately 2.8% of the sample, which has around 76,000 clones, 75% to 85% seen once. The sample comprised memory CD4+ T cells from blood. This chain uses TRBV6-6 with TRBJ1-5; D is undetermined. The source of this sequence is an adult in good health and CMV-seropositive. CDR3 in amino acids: CASSYPGPQHF. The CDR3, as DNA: TGTGCCAGCAGCTACCCCGGACCCCAGCATTTT.